A selection of T cell receptor beta chains follows, all from one sample in a study of T cell changes during pregnancy in multiple sclerosis. Measured with immunoSEQ multiplex PCR; TCRdb has only the in-frame clones, and not every one. Of 55,000 to 80,000 clones in the sample, approximately 94% were seen once. The sequences come from peripheral blood, collected in the third trimester of pregnancy. The receptor set was obtained from a female donor with multiple sclerosis, enrolled in a pregnancy study. Both conserved end residues are part of each CDR3. D genes are given only for firm matches. Size tells how often a clone was seen (once, few, many) or the class of an expanded clone, and some rows leave it out.

CDR3 DNA,CDR3 protein,V gene,J gene,clone size,D gene
TGTGCCAGCAGCCAAGAGGCTAGCGGGGGGGCAGATACGCAGTATTTT,CASSQEASGGADTQYF,TRBV4-2,TRBJ2-3,-,TRBD2
TGCGCCAGCAGCCAAGGTTGGTTAGCGGGGGTGACCGGGGAGCTGTTTTTT,CASSQGWLAGVTGELFF,TRBV4-1,TRBJ2-2,once,TRBD2
TGTGCCAGCAGCCCTAGAGCGGGGGGGCCGGTCGGGCAGTTCTTC,CASSPRAGGPVGQFF,TRBV7-6,TRBJ2-1,-,TRBD2
TGTGCCAGCAGCTTAGTGAGGCCCCCAGAGACCCAGTACTTC,CASSLVRPPETQYF,TRBV7-9,TRBJ2-5,-,-
TGTGCCAGCAGTTTAACAGGGGGCCAAGAAAAACTGTTTTTT,CASSLTGGQEKLFF,TRBV27,TRBJ1-4,-,TRBD1
TGTGCCAGTAAGGGAGAAAGCATCGAAGCTTTCTTT,CASKGESIEAFF,TRBV19,TRBJ1-1,-,-
TGTGCCAGCAGTACAGGGGGCGCGGGTCAGCCCCAGCATTTT,CASSTGGAGQPQHF,TRBV25-1,TRBJ1-5,-,TRBD1
TGCGCCAGCAGCTACGCTTGGGGTTTAGCGGGGGGGGGAAATGAGCAGTTCTTC,CASSYAWGLAGGGNEQFF,TRBV4-3,TRBJ2-1,-,TRBD2
TGTGCCAGCATGCAGTGGAGGGGCCTCACAGATACGCAGTATTTT,CASMQWRGLTDTQYF,TRBV6-5,TRBJ2-3,-,-
TGTGCCAGCTCTCTTGGGGCTACAGGGGCCTACGAGCAGTACTTC,CASSLGATGAYEQYF,TRBV7-2,TRBJ2-7,once,TRBD1
TGTGCCAGCAGTTTAGGGTTAGGGGCATCCTACAATGAGCAGTTCTTC,CASSLGLGASYNEQFF,TRBV27,TRBJ2-1,-,-
TGTGCCACCAGCAGAGATCTAGCTAACTATGGCTACACCTTC,CATSRDLANYGYTF,TRBV15,TRBJ1-2,-,-
TGTGCCAGCAGAGCGGGGGGGCTTCACGAGCAGTACTTC,CASRAGGLHEQYF,TRBV7-8,TRBJ2-7,-,TRBD2
TGCGCCAGCAGCGATACAGGCCTACGAAGCACAGATACGCAGTATTTT,CASSDTGLRSTDTQYF,TRBV5-1,TRBJ2-3,-,-
TGTGCCAGCAGCGGGGGGACAGCACAGAACACTGAAGCTTTCTTT,CASSGGTAQNTEAFF,TRBV11-3,TRBJ1-1,-,TRBD1
TGTGCCAGCAGTTTTAGACTAGCGGGGGGCACAGATACGCAGTATTTT,CASSFRLAGGTDTQYF,TRBV27,TRBJ2-3,once,TRBD2
TGTGCCAGCTCTATCACAGGGGGCTACGAGCAGTACTTC,CASSITGGYEQYF,TRBV18,TRBJ2-7,-,TRBD1
TGTGCCAGCAGCTTAGCTGGCGGGGCCTATGGCTACACCTTC,CASSLAGGAYGYTF,TRBV7-9,TRBJ1-2,-,-
TGTGCCAGCTCACGGGGGGACAGGGGCCATGAGCAGTTCTTC,CASSRGDRGHEQFF,TRBV18,TRBJ2-1,-,TRBD1
TGTGCCAGCAGCTTGGCCGGGACAGGGCCCCCGGGCGGAAACACCATATATTTT,CASSLAGTGPPGGNTIYF,TRBV5-6,TRBJ1-3,-,TRBD1
TGCGCCAGCAGCCAAGAGCTAGGTCAGCCCCAGCATTTT,CASSQELGQPQHF,TRBV4-3,TRBJ1-5,-,-
TGTGCCATCAGCAATTCTATTGCCTACGAGCAGTACTTC,CAISNSIAYEQYF,TRBV10-3,TRBJ2-7,-,-
TGCGCCAGCAGCCCGAGGGGGACGAGCACAGATACGCAGTATTTT,CASSPRGTSTDTQYF,TRBV5-1,TRBJ2-3,-,-
TGTGCCAGCAGCGTTGGACAGCCGGGCACCGGGGAGCTGTTTTTT,CASSVGQPGTGELFF,TRBV9,TRBJ2-2,once,-
TGTGCCAGCAGCAAACCGGGACAGTATAATTCACCCCTCCACTTT,CASSKPGQYNSPLHF,TRBV7-9,TRBJ1-6,-,TRBD1
TGTGCCAGCAGCGAGCGACAGGGGGCAGGAGGAAACACCATATATTTT,CASSERQGAGGNTIYF,TRBV4-2,TRBJ1-3,once,TRBD1
TGTGCCAGCAGCCTTTCGACAGGGGGCAGTTCACCCCTCCACTTT,CASSLSTGGSSPLHF,TRBV25-1,TRBJ1-6,-,TRBD1
TGTGCCAGCAGCCGGGGATATAGCTACACCTTC,CASSRGYSYTF,TRBV7-2,TRBJ1-2,-,-
TGCGCCAGCAGCTTCCCCACTAGCGGGAGCACAGATACGCAGTATTTT,CASSFPTSGSTDTQYF,TRBV5-1,TRBJ2-3,-,TRBD2
TGTGCCAGCAGTGACCGGGAACGGCGGGTCGCCGAAGAGACCCAGTACTTC,CASSDRERRVAEETQYF,TRBV6-1,TRBJ2-5,-,-
TGTGCCAGCAGCTTGGACTCTAACTATGGCTACACCTTC,CASSLDSNYGYTF,TRBV5-4,TRBJ1-2,-,-
TGTGCCAGCAGCTTAGTAGCGGGTGGGAAAAACATTCAGTACTTC,CASSLVAGGKNIQYF,TRBV7-9,TRBJ2-4,-,TRBD2
TGCAGCGTTGAACTGGCTAGCGGGGGTTCTTACGAGCAGTACTTC,CSVELASGGSYEQYF,TRBV29-1,TRBJ2-7,-,TRBD2
TGTGCCAGCAGCGAAACAGGGGGAAACTACGAGCAGTACTTC,CASSETGGNYEQYF,TRBV7-6,TRBJ2-7,-,TRBD1
TGTGCCAGCAGCTTAGTAAGGGGGTTACAAGAGACCCAGTACTTC,CASSLVRGLQETQYF,TRBV11-2,TRBJ2-5,once,-
TGTGCCAGCAGCCAAGAGTCGGGCAATGAGCAGTTCTTC,CASSQESGNEQFF,TRBV4-2,TRBJ2-1,-,-
TGTGCCAGCAGCCCGGGGACCCTGACAGGGAACACTGAAGCTTTCTTT,CASSPGTLTGNTEAFF,TRBV9,TRBJ1-1,-,-
TGTGCCAGTAGTATAGCCTCCAGGGTCAGGTCTGAAGCTTTCTTT,CASSIASRVRSEAFF,TRBV19,TRBJ1-1,-,-
TGTGCCAGCAAGGGACTAGCGGCGCAGTATTTT,CASKGLAAQYF,TRBV6-6,TRBJ2-3,-,TRBD2
TGTGCCAGCAGCGCCCCCCACCAGGGGCATGAAGCTTTCTTT,CASSAPHQGHEAFF,TRBV7-8,TRBJ1-1,once,-
TGCGCCAGCAGCTTGGGGGAAGCGGGGTACCCAGATACGCAGTATTTT,CASSLGEAGYPDTQYF,TRBV5-1,TRBJ2-3,-,TRBD2
TGCGCCAGCAGCCAAGTCGGACAGGGTGTAAGCGAGCAGTACTTC,CASSQVGQGVSEQYF,TRBV4-3,TRBJ2-7,-,TRBD1